This paragraph covers one TCR beta chain sequence. Original methodology: Amplification with reference gene primers provided the estimates of nucleated cell counts. Generated by immunoSEQ multiplex PCR, the TCRdb table keeps only in-frame clones and is missing some. The V and J calls and clone size were taken over from that table, and D and trimming were inferred from the DNA. The sample lists about 130,000 clones, 70% to 85% occurring once. This sample stems from a study of blood T cell repertoires in COVID-19. Study summary: Both acute and convalescent COVID-19 samples were obtained from the United States, Italy and Spain. Sample material is recorded as cDNA or gDNA derived from T cells, B-cell-depleted T cells, or PBMCs.

The CDR3 has 15 residues. V lost 0 bases and J lost 7, with 13 bases in between. The germline gives CDR1 LNHNV, CDR2 YYDKDF (reference sequence). The source is a woman aged 50 to 60 with acute or convalescent COVID-19. Sequences were obtained from peripheral blood. The chain recombines TRBV15 with TRBJ1-5; D is possibly TRBD1 (5 bases). The CDR3 region has the DNA TGTGCCACCAGCAGAGATTTGGGGCTGGGGCAGCCCCAGCATTTT. Its protein product is CATSRDLGLGQPQHF.